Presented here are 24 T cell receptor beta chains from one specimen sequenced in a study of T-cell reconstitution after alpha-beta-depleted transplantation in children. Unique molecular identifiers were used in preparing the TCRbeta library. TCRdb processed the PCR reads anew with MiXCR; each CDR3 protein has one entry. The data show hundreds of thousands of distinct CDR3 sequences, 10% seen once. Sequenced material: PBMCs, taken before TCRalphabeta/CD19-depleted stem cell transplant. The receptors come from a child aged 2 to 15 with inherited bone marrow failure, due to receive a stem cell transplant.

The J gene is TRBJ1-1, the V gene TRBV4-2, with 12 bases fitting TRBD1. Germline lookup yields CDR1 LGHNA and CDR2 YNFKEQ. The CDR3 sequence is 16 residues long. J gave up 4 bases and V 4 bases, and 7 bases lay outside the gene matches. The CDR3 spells CASSPGQGAGGTEAFF. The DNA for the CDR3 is TGTGCCAGCAGCCCGGGACAGGGGGCGGGTGGCACTGAAGCTTTCTTT.

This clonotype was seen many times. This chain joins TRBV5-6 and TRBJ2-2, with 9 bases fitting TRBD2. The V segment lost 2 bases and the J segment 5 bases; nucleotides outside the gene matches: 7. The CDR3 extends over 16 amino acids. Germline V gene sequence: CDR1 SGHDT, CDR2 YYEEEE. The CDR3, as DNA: TGTGCCAGCAGCTTTAGCGGGAGAAGAGATACCGGGGAGCTGTTTTTT. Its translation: CASSFSGRRDTGELFF.

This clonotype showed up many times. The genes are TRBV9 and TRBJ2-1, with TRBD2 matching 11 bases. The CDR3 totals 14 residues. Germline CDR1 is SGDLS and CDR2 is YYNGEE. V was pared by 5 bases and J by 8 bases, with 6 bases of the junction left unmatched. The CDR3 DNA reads TGTGCCAGCAGTGAGACTAGCGGGATCTATGAGCAGTTCTTC. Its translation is CASSETSGIYEQFF. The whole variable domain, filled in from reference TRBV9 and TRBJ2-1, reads DSGVTQTPKHLITATGQRVTLRCSPRSGDLSVYWYQQSLDQGLQFLIQYYNGEERAKGNILERFSAQQFPDLHSELNLSSLELGDSALYFCASSETSGIYEQFFGPGTRLTVL.

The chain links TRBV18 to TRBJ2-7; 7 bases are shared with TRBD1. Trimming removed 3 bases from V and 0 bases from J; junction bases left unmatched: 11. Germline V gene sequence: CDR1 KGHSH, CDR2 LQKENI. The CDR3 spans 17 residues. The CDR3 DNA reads TGTGCCAGCTCACCCCGACCGGGACAGCTTTACTCCTACGAGCAGTACTTC. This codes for CASSPRPGQLYSYEQYF.

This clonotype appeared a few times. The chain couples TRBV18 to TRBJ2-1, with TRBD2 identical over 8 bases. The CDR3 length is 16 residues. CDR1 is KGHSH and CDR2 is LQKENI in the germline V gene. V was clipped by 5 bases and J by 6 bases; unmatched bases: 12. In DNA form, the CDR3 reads TGTGCCAGCTCAGATCAAAGCGGGGGAGTGGGCAATGAGCAGTTCTTC. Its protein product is CASSDQSGGVGNEQFF. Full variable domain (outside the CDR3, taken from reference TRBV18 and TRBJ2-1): NAGVMQNPRHLVRRRGQEARLRCSPMKGHSHVYWYRQLPEEGLKFMVYLQKENIIDESGMPKERFSAEFPKEGPSILRIQQVVRGDSAAYFCASSDQSGGVGNEQFFGPGTRLTVL.

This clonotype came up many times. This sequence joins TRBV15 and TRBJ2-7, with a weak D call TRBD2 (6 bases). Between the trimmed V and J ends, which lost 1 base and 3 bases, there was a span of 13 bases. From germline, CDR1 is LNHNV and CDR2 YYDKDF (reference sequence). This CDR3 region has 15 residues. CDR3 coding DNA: TGTGCCACCAGCAGAGCGGCTAGCGACCACTACGAGCAGTACTTC. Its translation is CATSRAASDHYEQYF. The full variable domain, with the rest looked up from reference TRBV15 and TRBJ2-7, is DAMVIQNPRYQVTQFGKPVTLSCSQTLNHNVMYWYQQKSSQAPKLLFHYYDKDFNNEADTPDNFQSRRPNTSFCFLDIRSPGLGDTAMYLCATSRAASDHYEQYFGPGTRLTVT.

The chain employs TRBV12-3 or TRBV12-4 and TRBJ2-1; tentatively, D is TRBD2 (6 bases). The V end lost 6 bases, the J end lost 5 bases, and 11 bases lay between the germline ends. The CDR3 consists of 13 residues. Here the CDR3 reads CASSPSAHNEQFF. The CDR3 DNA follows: TGTGCCAGCAGCCCTAGCGCCCACAATGAGCAGTTCTTC.

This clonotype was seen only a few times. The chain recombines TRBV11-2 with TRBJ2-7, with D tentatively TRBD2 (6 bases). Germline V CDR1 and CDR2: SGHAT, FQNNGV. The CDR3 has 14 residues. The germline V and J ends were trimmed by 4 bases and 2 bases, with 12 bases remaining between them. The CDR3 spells CASSSGLLPYEQYF. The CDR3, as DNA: TGTGCCAGCAGCTCGGGACTCCTTCCCTACGAGCAGTACTTC.

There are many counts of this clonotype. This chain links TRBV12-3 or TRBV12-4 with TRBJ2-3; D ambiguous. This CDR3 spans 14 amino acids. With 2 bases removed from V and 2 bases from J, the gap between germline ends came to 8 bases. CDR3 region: CASSLLLDTDTQYF. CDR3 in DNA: TGTGCCAGCAGTTTATTACTTGACACAGATACGCAGTATTTT.

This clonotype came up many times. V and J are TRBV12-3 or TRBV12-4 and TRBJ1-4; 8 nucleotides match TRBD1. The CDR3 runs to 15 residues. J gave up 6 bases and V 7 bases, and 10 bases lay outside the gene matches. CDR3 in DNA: TGTGCCAGCACCACAGGGGGGACAGGCTATGAAAAACTGTTTTTT. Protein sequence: CASTTGGTGYEKLFF.

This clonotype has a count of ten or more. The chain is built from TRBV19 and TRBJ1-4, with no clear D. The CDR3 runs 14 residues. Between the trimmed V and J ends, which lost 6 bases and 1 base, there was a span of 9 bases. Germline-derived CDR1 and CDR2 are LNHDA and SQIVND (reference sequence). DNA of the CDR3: TGTGCCAGTAGACCCGGTGGAACTAATGAAAAACTGTTTTTT. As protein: CASRPGGTNEKLFF.

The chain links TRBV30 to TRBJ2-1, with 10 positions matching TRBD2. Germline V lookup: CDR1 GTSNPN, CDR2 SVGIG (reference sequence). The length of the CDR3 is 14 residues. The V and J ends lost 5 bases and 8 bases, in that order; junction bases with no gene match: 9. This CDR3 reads CAWALAGGFDEQFF. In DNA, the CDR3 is TGTGCCTGGGCGTTAGCGGGAGGTTTTGATGAGCAGTTCTTC.

CDR3 nucleotides: TGTGCCAGCAGGAATTTCGGGAACACCGGGGAGCTGTTTTTT. It is translated as CASRNFGNTGELFF. This chain joins TRBV6-1 and TRBJ2-2; D not certain. Trimming took off 6 bases at V and 1 base at J, with 9 bases between the two ends. This CDR3 region has 14 residues. CDR1 MNHNS and CDR2 SASEGT come from the germline V gene.

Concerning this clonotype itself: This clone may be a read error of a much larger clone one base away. The CDR3 reads CASSRALSRGTQYF. In DNA, the CDR3 is TGTGCCTCCAGCAGGGCACTATCACGAGGGACCCAGTACTTC. This chain links TRBV15 with TRBJ2-5; D may be TRBD1 (5 bases). Germline V gives CDR1 LNHNV, CDR2 YYDKDF (reference sequence). The CDR3 spans 14 residues. Combining the CDR3 with reference TRBV15 and TRBJ2-5 gives the whole variable domain DAMVIQNPRYQVTQFGKPVTLSCSQTLNHNVMYWYQQKSSQAPKLLFHYYDKDFNNEADTPDNFQSRRPNTSFCFLDIRSPGLGDTAMYLCASSRALSRGTQYFGPGTRLLVL.

Here the CDR3 reads CSVEAGVRTDTQYF. The DNA of the CDR3 is TGCAGCGTTGAAGCGGGAGTGAGGACAGATACGCAGTATTTT. This chain connects TRBV29-1 to TRBJ2-3; D is perhaps TRBD2 (6 bases). The CDR3 covers 14 residues. CDR1 is SQVTM, CDR2 ANQGSEA, per germline. V was cut by 1 base and J by 3 bases, with 11 bases left in between.

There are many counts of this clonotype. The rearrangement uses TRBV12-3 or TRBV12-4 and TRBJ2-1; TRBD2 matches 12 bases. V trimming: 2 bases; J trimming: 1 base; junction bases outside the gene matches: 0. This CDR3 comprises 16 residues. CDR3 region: CASSLLAGGSYNEQFF. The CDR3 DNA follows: TGTGCCAGCAGTTTACTAGCGGGAGGGTCCTACAATGAGCAGTTCTTC.

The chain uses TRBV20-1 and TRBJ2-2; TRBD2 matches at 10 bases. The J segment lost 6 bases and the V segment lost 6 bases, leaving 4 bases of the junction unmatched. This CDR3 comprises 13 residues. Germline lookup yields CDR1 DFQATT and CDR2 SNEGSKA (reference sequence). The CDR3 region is CSAASGSSGELFF. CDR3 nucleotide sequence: TGCAGTGCCGCTAGCGGGAGTTCCGGGGAGCTGTTTTTT.

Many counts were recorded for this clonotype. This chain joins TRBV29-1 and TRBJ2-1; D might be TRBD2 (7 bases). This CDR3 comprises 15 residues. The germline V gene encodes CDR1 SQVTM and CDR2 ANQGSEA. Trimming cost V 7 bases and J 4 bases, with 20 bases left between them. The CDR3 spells CSAAGEEGGYNEQFF. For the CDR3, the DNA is TGCAGCGCGGCGGGGGAAGAGGGGGGGTACAATGAGCAGTTCTTC.

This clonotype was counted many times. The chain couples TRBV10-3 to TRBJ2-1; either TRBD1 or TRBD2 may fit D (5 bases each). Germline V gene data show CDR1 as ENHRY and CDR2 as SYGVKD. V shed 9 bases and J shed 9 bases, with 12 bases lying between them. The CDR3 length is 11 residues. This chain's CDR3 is CAIRRDGEQFF. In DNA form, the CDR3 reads TGTGCCATTCGAAGGGACGGTGAGCAGTTCTTC.

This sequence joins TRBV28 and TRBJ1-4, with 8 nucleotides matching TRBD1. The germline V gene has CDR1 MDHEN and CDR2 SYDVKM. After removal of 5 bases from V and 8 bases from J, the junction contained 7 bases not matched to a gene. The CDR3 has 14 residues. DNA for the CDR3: TGTGCCAGCAGTCGTGGACAGGGCCGAGAAAAACTGTTTTTT. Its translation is CASSRGQGREKLFF.

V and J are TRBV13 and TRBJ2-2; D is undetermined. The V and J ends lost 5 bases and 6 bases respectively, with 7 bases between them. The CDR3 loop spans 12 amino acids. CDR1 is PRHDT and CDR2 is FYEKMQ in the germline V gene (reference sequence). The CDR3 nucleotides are TGTGCCAGCAGCCTAGAACCCGGGGAGCTGTTTTTT. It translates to CASSLEPGELFF.

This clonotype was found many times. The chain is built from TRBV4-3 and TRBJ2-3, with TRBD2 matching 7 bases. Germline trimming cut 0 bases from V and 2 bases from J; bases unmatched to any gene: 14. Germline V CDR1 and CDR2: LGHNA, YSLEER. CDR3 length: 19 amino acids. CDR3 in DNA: TGCGCCAGCAGCCAAGACCCCTCCCCCGGGCGGGAGTTCACAGATACGCAGTATTTT. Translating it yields CASSQDPSPGREFTDTQYF.

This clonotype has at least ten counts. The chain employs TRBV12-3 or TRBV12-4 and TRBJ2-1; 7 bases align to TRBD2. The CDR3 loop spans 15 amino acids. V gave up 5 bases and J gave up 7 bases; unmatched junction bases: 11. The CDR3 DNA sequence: TGTGCCAGCAGTAGGACTAGGAAATTGATTAATGAGCAGTTCTTC. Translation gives CASSRTRKLINEQFF.

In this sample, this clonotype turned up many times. CDR3 protein: CASSFRPSYEQYF. Here the CDR3 DNA reads TGTGCCAGCAGTTTTCGCCCATCCTACGAGCAGTACTTC. The rearrangement uses TRBV12-3 or TRBV12-4 and TRBJ2-7; D remains ambiguous. The V end lost 3 bases, the J end lost 1 base, and 7 bases lay between the germline ends. The CDR3 has 13 residues.